This TCR beta chain came from a study of cytomegalovirus exposure and HLA in healthy donors. The study, taken as a whole, reports: The study flagged 150 to 200 TCR beta chains as cytomegalovirus-associated. Cytomegalovirus status, reportedly, was diagnosed with high specificity and sensitivity by the classifier.

This table comes from immunoSEQ multiplex PCR, and its TCRdb copy is limited to in-frame clones, with some not included. The data hold 20,000 to 25,000 clones, with roughly 97% observed a single time. Worth noting for this clone: Its antigen is still unknown.

The CDR3 spans 17 residues. After removal of 3 bases from V and 4 bases from J, the junction contained 9 bases not matched to a gene. CDR1 and CDR2 from the germline V gene are MGHRA and YSYEKL. Sequencing input: PBMCs. The sequence derives from a man aged 30 to 39 in good health and CMV-seropositive. The chain recombines TRBV4-1 with TRBJ2-1, with 10 bases matching TRBD1. In nucleotides, the CDR3 is TGCGCCAGCAGCCACCGGACGACAGGGGGCCTTTACAATGAGCAGTTCTTC. Its protein product is CASSHRTTGGLYNEQFF.